The present T cell receptor (beta chain) was sequenced within a study of blood T cell repertoires in COVID-19. Across the whole study: Both acute and convalescent COVID-19 samples were obtained from the United States, Italy and Spain.

Those who participated ranged in age from roughly 18 to 89 years and resided in under 25 US areas. Here immunoSEQ multiplex PCR was the method, and the copy in TCRdb shows in-frame clones only, minus some. This table holds 250,000 or so clones, approximately 89% found once. V was clipped by 5 bases and J by 15 bases, with 16 bases between them. This CDR3 is built from 11 residues. In germline, CDR1 is DFQATT, CDR2 SNEGSKA (reference sequence). This rearrangement joins TRBV20-1 to TRBJ1-4; D is perhaps TRBD1 (6 bases). The receptor was isolated from a woman aged 40 to 55 who had been exposed to COVID-19. The sequenced sample consisted of PBMCs or T cells enriched from blood (not recorded which). CDR3 sequence: CSAGTLRDMFF. CDR3 DNA: TGCAGTGCTGGGACCCTCCGGGACATGTTTTTT.